This entry features one T cell receptor beta chain sequence. The data are from a study of blood T cell repertoires in COVID-19. Overall study: T cells, B-cell-depleted T cells, or PBMCs provided the cDNA or gDNA that served as material.

The CDR3 has 15 residues. Trimming took off 2 bases at V and 4 bases at J, with 15 bases between the two ends. In germline, CDR1 is SGHNT, CDR2 YYREEE (reference sequence). The table came from immunoSEQ multiplex PCR; TCRdb's copy has only in-frame clones and leaves some out. The table lists 70,000 or so clones, 60% to 75% of them singletons. The chain joins TRBV5-4 to TRBJ2-5; no clear D gene. Material for sequencing was peripheral blood. This sequence was found in a woman aged 70-85 years with acute or convalescent COVID-19. The CDR3 here is CASSLSVLFGETQYF. For the CDR3, the DNA is TGTGCCAGCAGCTTATCGGTCCTATTTGGAGAGACCCAGTACTTC.